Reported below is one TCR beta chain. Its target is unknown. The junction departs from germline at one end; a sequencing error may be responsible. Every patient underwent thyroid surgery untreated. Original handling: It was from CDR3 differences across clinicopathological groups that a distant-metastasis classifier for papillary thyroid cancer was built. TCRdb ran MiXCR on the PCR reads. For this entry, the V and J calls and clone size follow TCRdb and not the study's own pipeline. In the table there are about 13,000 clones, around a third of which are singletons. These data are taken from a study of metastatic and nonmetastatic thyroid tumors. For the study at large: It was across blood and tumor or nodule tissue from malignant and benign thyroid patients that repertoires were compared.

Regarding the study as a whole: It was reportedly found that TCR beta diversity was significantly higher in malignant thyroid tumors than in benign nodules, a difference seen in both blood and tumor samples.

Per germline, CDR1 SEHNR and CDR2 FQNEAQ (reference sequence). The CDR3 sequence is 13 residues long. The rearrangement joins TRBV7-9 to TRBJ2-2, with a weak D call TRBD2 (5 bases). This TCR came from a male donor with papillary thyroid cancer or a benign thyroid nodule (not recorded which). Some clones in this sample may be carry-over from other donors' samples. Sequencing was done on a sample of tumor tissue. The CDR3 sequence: CASSLSSTGELFF. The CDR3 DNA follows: TGTGCCAGCAGCTTATCCTCAACCGGGGAGCTGTTTTTC.